One sample yielded the 15 T cell receptor beta chains listed below, sequenced in a study of Graves' ophthalmopathy and Graves' hyperthyroidism. Investigators amplified TCR beta CDR3 regions from RNA transcripts. Second-round multiplex PCR came after first-round RT-PCR with HTBI primers. One entry per CDR3 protein results from TCRdb running MiXCR on the multiplex PCR reads. The repertoire holds around 1,000,000 distinct CDR3 sequences, with about 36% as singletons. The sample was peripheral blood or thyroid tissue (not recorded which). These receptor sequences come from an adult man with Graves' hyperthyroidism.

This clonotype was detected many times. The chain employs TRBV7-9 and TRBJ2-7, with 7 bases fitting TRBD1. Losses at the gene ends were 5 bases for V and 3 bases for J; bases not matched to a gene: 7. Germline CDR1 is SEHNR and CDR2 is FQNEAQ (reference sequence). The length of the CDR3 is 14 residues. The CDR3 coding sequence is TGTGCCAGCAGCCGGGGACAGTTGGGCTACGAGCAGTACTTC. This codes for CASSRGQLGYEQYF.

The rearrangement joins TRBV7-2 to TRBJ2-3; D is undetermined. CDR1 is SGHTA and CDR2 is FQGNSA in the germline V gene. Deletions cut 1 base from V and 6 bases from J, with 11 bases between. The CDR3 is made up of 14 amino acids. The CDR3 loop reads CASSLVLSTDTQYF. The CDR3 nucleotides are TGTGCCAGCAGCTTAGTATTGTCAACGGATACGCAGTATTTT.

There are many counts of this clonotype. The gene calls are TRBV7-9 and TRBJ2-7; D gene ambiguous. The length of the CDR3 is 12 residues. CDR1 and CDR2 from the germline V gene are SEHNR and FQNEAQ (reference sequence). The V gene lost 1 base and the J gene lost 5 bases, with 6 bases spanning the gap. This CDR3 reads CASSLVSDEQYF. The CDR3 DNA sequence: TGTGCCAGCAGCTTAGTTTCCGACGAGCAGTACTTC.

This clonotype has ten or more counts. The V call is TRBV7-6, the J call TRBJ2-7; 7 nucleotides align to TRBD1. Germline V CDR1 and CDR2: SGHVS, FNYEAQ. The ends lost 3 bases at V and 4 bases at J; junction bases unmatched: 6. There are 14 residues in the CDR3. This CDR3 reads CASSFRDSNYEQYF. CDR3 DNA: TGTGCCAGCAGCTTCCGGGACAGCAATTACGAGCAGTACTTC.

V usage is TRBV12-3 or TRBV12-4 and J usage is TRBJ1-2; the match to TRBD1 covers 11 bases. V lost 7 bases and J lost 5; bases outside the gene matches: 9. This CDR3 is 15 amino acids long. DNA of the CDR3: TGTGCCAGCACCCGGACAGGGGGCGCCGGGTATGGCTACACCTTC. Translated: CASTRTGGAGYGYTF.

This chain connects TRBV7-8 to TRBJ1-2; D not resolved. With 6 bases removed from V and 2 bases from J, the gap between germline ends came to 13 bases. CDR1 is SGHVS, CDR2 FQNEAQ, per germline. The CDR3 has 14 amino acids. CDR3 in amino acids: CASSAPELNYGYTF. The CDR3 region has the DNA TGTGCCAGCAGTGCACCGGAGCTGAACTATGGCTACACCTTC.

Many counts were recorded for this clonotype. The gene calls are TRBV2 and TRBJ1-5, with D uncertain. Trimming cost V 2 bases and J 1 base, with 9 bases left between them. CDR1 SNHLY and CDR2 FYNNEI come from the germline V gene. This CDR3 has 15 residues. The CDR3 nucleotides read TGTGCCAGCAGTGAAAGGGTGGTGAGCAATCAGCCCCAGCATTTT. Its protein product is CASSERVVSNQPQHF.

In this sample, this clonotype turned up many times. The chain joins TRBV7-9 to TRBJ2-7; TRBD1 agrees at 7 bases. The CDR3 length is 13 residues. CDR1 is SEHNR, CDR2 FQNEAQ, per germline (reference sequence). V gave up 5 bases and J gave up 7 bases; unmatched junction bases: 8. In DNA, the CDR3 is TGTGCCAGCAGCCACCCAGTGGACAGGGAGCAGTACTTC. Encoded protein: CASSHPVDREQYF. The full variable domain, with the rest looked up from reference TRBV7-9 and TRBJ2-7, is DTGVSQNPRHKITKRGQNVTFRCDPISEHNRLYWYRQTLGQGPEFLTYFQNEAQLEKSRLLSDRFSAERPKGSFSTLEIQRTEQGDSAMYLCASSHPVDREQYFGPGTRLTVT.

In this sample, this clonotype turned up many times. The rearrangement joins TRBV7-2 to TRBJ1-2, with 7 nucleotides matching TRBD1. V shed 10 bases and J 8 bases; nucleotides not matched to a gene: 13. Germline V CDR1 and CDR2: SGHTA, FQGNSA. This CDR3 spans 13 amino acids. The CDR3 reads CAIRGGFNGGYTF. The CDR3 bases are TGTGCCATCAGGGGGGGCTTCAACGGAGGCTACACCTTC.

V and J are TRBV20-1 and TRBJ1-3, with D perhaps TRBD1 (5 bases). This CDR3 comprises 15 residues. Germline values: CDR1 DFQATT, CDR2 SNEGSKA (reference sequence). Trimming shortened V by 3 bases and J by 0 bases, and 12 bases separated the two germline ends. The CDR3, as DNA: TGCAGTGCTAGTTCTGCAGGGCGCTCTGGAAACACCATATATTTT. Translated, it gives CSASSAGRSGNTIYF.

This clonotype was observed a single time. The V gene is TRBV12-3 or TRBV12-4, the J gene TRBJ2-2; weak D call: TRBD2 (5 bases). There are 16 residues in the CDR3. V dropped 5 bases and J dropped 2 bases, with 15 bases sitting between them. The CDR3 nucleotides read TGTGCCAGCAGTCAACACTACCGGGATAACACCGGGGAGCTGTTTTTT. Translating it yields CASSQHYRDNTGELFF.

In this sample, this clonotype turned up many times. The chain uses TRBV10-3 and TRBJ2-7, with D possibly TRBD1 on 6 matching bases. Germline CDR1 reads ENHRY; CDR2 reads SYGVKD. This CDR3 is 15 amino acids long. Deletions cut 2 bases from V and 3 bases from J, with 14 bases between. The CDR3 DNA is TGTGCCATCAGTGAGGGCCGGGACATAGGCTACGAGCAGTACTTC. It translates to CAISEGRDIGYEQYF.

J is TRBJ2-7 and V is TRBV6-2 or TRBV6-3, with 7 bases lining up with TRBD1. The length of the CDR3 is 14 residues. CDR1 and CDR2 from the germline V gene are MNHEY and SVGEGT. Trimming took 7 bases from V and 2 from J; bases not matched to a gene: 8. As DNA, the CDR3 is TGTGCCAGCACAGGACAGGTGTGGGCCTACGAGCAGTACTTC. Translation: CASTGQVWAYEQYF.

This clonotype appeared many times. The rearrangement joins TRBV7-2 to TRBJ2-5; D unresolved. The CDR3 extends over 13 amino acids. V was clipped by 6 bases and J by 5 bases, with 13 bases between them. CDR1 is SGHTA and CDR2 is FQGNSA in the germline V gene. In nucleotides, the CDR3 is TGTGCCAGCAGAAATCCCCCTTTTGAGACCCAGTACTTC. It encodes CASRNPPFETQYF.

The genes are TRBV7-6 and TRBJ1-4; D may be TRBD1 (6 bases). The germline CDR1 and CDR2 sequences are SGHVS and FNYEAQ. The CDR3 loop spans 16 amino acids. V dropped 5 bases and J dropped 3 bases, with 16 bases sitting between them. This chain's CDR3 is CASSPQGRLSNEKLFF. In nucleotides, the CDR3 is TGTGCCAGCAGCCCGCAGGGGAGGTTGTCTAATGAAAAACTGTTTTTT.